These 3 T cell receptor beta chains originate from one sample sequenced in a study of T cell responses to AZD1222 COVID-19 vaccine. This table comes from immunoSEQ multiplex PCR, and its TCRdb copy is limited to in-frame clones, with some not included. The profile covers 120,000 to 150,000 clones, with about 90% appearing a single time and about a tenth taken by the ten largest. The sample here was peripheral blood, taken 28 days after the second AZD1222 dose. The source is an adult who received the AZD1222 COVID-19 vaccine.

The J gene is TRBJ2-7, the V gene TRBV5-1; tentative D call: TRBD1 (5 bases). The CDR3 covers 17 residues. Germline V gene data show CDR1 as SGHRS and CDR2 as YFSETQ. The V end lost 0 bases, the J end lost 3 bases, and 19 bases lay between the germline ends. CDR3 sequence reads: CASSLGSRANGIYEQYF. DNA for the CDR3: TGCGCCAGCAGCTTGGGTTCCAGGGCCAATGGTATCTACGAGCAGTACTTC.

The gene calls are TRBV11-2 and TRBJ1-5, with a possible D match to TRBD1 (5 bases). Trimming took 3 bases from V and 4 from J, leaving 10 bases between them. CDR3 length: 14 residues. From germline, CDR1 is SGHAT and CDR2 FQNNGV. CDR3 DNA sequence: TGTGCCAGCAGCTTGGGGGGGGGAAATCAGCCCCAGCATTTT. This translates into CASSLGGGNQPQHF.

The chain couples TRBV20-1 to TRBJ2-5, with 15 bases that match TRBD2. V was clipped by 3 bases and J by 5 bases; unmatched bases: 10. This CDR3 has 17 amino acids. The germline CDR1 and CDR2 sequences are DFQATT and SNEGSKA (reference sequence). The CDR3: CSASAGTSGRTRETQYF. The CDR3 coding sequence is TGCAGTGCTAGTGCCGGGACTAGCGGGAGGACACGGGAGACCCAGTACTTC.